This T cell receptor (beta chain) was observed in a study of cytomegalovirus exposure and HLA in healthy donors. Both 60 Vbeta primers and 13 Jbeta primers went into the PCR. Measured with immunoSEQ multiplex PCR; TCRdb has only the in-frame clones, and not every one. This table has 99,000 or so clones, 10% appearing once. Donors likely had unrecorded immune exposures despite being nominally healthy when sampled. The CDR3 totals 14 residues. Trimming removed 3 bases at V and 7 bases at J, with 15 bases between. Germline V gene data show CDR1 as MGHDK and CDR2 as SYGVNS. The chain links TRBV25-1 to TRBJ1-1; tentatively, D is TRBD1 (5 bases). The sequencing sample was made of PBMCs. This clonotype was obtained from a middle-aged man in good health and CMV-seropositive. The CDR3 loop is CASSDAGGVGEAFF. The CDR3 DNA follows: TGTGCCAGCAGTGATGCGGGGGGAGTGGGTGAAGCTTTCTTT.